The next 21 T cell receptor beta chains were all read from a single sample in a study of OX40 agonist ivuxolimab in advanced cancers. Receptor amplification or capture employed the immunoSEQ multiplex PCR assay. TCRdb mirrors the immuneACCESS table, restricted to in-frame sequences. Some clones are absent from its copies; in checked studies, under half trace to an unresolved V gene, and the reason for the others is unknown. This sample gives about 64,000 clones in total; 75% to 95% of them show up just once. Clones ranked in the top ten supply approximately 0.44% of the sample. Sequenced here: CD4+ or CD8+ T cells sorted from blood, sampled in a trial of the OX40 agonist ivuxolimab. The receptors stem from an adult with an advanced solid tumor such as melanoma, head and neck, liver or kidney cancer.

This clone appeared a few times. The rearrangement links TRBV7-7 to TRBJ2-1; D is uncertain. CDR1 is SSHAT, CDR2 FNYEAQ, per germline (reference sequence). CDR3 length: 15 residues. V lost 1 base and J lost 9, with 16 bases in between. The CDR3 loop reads CASSLVPTAAREQFF. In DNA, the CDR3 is TGTGCCAGCAGCTTAGTCCCCACGGCTGCACGTGAGCAGTTCTTC.

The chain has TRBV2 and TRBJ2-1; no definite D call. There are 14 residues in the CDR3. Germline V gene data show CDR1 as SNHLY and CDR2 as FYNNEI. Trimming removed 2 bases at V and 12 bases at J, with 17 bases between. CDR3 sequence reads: CASSESGAAPRQFF. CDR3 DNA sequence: TGTGCCAGCAGTGAATCGGGTGCGGCCCCACGGCAGTTCTTC.

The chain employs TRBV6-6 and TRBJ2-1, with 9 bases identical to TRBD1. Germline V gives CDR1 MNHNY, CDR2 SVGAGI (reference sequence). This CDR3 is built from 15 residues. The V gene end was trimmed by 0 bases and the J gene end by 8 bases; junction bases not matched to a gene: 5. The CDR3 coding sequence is TGTGCCAGCAGTTACTCGGGGGACAGGGTGCATGAGCAGTTCTTC. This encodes CASSYSGDRVHEQFF.

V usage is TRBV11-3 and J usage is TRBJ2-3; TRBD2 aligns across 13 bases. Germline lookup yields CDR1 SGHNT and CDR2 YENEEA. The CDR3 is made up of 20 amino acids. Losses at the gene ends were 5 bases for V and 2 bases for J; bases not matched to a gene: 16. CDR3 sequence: CASSPPGELAGGGTTDTQYF. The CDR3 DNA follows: TGTGCCAGCAGCCCGCCTGGGGAACTAGCGGGAGGGGGAACCACAGATACGCAGTATTTT.

The CDR3 DNA reads TGTGCCAGCAGCTCAAACAGGGCTGGCGATCAGCCCCAGCATTTT. Translated, it gives CASSSNRAGDQPQHF. The gene calls are TRBV7-8 and TRBJ1-5; D possibly corresponds to TRBD1 (6 bases). Germline V gene lookup returns CDR1 SGHVS and CDR2 FQNEAQ. The CDR3 length is 15 residues. V gave up 4 bases and J gave up 5 bases, with 15 bases separating them.

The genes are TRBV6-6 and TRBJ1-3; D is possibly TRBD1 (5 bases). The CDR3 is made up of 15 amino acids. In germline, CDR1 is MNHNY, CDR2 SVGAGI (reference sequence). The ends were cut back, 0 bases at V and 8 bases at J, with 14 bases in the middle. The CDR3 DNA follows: TGTGCCAGCAGTTACTCGGCAGGGTCTGAGTACACCATATATTTT. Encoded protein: CASSYSAGSEYTIYF.

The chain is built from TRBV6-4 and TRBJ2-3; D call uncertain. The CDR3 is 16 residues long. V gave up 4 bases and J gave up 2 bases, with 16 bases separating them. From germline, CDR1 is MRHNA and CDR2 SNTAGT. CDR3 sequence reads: CASSVPPALNTDTQYF. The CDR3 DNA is TGTGCCAGCAGTGTCCCCCCGGCGCTAAACACAGATACGCAGTATTTT.

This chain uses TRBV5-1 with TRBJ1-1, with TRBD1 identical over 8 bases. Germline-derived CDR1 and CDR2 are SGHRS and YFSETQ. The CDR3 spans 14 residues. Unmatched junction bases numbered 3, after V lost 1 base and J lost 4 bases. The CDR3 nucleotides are TGCGCCAGCAGCTTGACAGGGGGACGCACTGAAGCTTTCTTT. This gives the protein CASSLTGGRTEAFF.

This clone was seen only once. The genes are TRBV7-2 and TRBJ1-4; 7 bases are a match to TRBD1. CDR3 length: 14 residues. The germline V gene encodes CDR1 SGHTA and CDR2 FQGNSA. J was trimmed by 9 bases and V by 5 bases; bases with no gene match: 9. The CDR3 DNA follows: TGTGCCAGCAGCCTGGACAGGAGTATTAAAAAACTGTTTTTT. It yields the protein CASSLDRSIKKLFF.

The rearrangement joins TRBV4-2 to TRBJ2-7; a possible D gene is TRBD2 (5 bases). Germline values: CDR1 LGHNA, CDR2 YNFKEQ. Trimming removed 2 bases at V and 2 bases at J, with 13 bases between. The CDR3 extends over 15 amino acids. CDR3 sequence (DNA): TGTGCCAGCAGCCAACAGCGGACGGGCACCTACGAGCAGTACTTC. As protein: CASSQQRTGTYEQYF.

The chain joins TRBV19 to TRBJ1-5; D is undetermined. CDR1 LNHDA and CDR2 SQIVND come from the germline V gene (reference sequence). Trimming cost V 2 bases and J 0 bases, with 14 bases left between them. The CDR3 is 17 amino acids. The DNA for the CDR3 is TGTGCCAGTAGTATATCCTTGGGCAGTTATAGCAATCAGCCCCAGCATTTT. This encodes CASSISLGSYSNQPQHF.

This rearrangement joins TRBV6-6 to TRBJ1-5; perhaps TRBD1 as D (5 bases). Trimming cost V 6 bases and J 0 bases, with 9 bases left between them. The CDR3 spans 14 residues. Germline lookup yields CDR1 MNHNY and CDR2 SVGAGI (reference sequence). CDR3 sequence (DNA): TGTGCCAGCAGGGGGACTTCTAGCAATCAGCCCCAGCATTTT. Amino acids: CASRGTSSNQPQHF.

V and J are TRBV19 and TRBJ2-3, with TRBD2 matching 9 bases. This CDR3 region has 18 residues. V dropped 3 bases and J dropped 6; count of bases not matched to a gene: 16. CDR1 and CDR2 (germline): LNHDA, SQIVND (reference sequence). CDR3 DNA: TGTGCCAGTAGTATTCGGCCTAGCGGGACCATACTAGAGGATACGCAGTATTTT. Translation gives CASSIRPSGTILEDTQYF.

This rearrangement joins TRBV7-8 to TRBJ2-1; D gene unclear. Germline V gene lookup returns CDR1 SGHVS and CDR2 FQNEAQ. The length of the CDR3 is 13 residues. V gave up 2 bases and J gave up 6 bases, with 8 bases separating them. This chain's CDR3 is CASSLSIRNEQFF. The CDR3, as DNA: TGTGCCAGCAGCTTATCGATCCGCAATGAGCAGTTCTTC.

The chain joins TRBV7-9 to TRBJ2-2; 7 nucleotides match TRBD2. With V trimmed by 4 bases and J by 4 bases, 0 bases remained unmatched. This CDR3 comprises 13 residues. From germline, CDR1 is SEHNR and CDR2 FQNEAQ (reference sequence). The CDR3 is CASSWGGTGELFF. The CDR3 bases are TGTGCCAGCAGCTGGGGGGGCACCGGGGAGCTGTTTTTT.

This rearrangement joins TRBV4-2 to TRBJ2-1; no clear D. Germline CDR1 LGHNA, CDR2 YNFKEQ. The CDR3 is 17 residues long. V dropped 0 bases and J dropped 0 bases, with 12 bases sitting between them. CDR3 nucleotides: TGTGCCAGCAGCCAAGAAAGGAAGCTATCCTCCTACAATGAGCAGTTCTTC. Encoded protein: CASSQERKLSSYNEQFF.

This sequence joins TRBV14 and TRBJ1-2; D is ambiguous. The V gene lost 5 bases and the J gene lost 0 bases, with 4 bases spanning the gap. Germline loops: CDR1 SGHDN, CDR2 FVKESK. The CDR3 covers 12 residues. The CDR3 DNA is TGTGCCAGCAGCGCAGCTAACTATGGCTACACCTTC. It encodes CASSAANYGYTF.

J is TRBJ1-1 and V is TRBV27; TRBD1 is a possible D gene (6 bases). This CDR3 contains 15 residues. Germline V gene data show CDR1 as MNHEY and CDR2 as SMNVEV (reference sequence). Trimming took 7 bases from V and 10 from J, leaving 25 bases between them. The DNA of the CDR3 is TGTGCCAGCACAGGGAGTGGGGGCTTGAAATCGTTAGCTTTCTTT. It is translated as CASTGSGGLKSLAFF.

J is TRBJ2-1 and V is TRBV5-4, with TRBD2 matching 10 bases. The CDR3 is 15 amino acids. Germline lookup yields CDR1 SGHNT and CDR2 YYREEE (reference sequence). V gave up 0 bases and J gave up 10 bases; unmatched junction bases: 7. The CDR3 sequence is CASSLGGTSAREQFF. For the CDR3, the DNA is TGTGCCAGCAGCTTGGGCGGGACTAGCGCGCGCGAGCAGTTCTTC.

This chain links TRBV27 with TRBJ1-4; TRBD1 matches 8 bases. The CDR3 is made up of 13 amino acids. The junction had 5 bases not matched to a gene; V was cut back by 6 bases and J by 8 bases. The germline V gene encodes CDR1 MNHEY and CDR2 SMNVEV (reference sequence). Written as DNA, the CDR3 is TGTGCCAGCAGCGGACAGGGTCAGGAAAAACTGTTTTTT. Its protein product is CASSGQGQEKLFF.

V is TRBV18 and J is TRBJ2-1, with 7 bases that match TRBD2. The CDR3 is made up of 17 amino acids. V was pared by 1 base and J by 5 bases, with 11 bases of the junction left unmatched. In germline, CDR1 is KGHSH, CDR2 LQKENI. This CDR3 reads CASSPQNSGYLNNEQFF. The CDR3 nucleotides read TGTGCCAGCTCACCACAAAATAGCGGGTATCTTAACAATGAGCAGTTCTTC.